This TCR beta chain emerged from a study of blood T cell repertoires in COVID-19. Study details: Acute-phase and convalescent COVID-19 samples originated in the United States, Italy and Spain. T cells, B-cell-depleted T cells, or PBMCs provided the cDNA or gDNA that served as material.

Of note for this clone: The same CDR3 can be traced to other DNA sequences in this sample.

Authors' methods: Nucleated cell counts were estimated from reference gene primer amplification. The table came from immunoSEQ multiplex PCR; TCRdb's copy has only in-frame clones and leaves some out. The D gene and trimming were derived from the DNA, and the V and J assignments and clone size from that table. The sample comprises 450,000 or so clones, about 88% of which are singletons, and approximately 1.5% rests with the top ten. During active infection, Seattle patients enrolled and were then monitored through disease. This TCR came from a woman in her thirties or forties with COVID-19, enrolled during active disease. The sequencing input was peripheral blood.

CDR3 in amino acids: CASSSGANYGYTF. The CDR3 bases are TGTGCCAGCAGTTCGGGAGCTAACTATGGCTACACCTTC. The J gene is TRBJ1-2, the V gene TRBV28; no definite D call. This CDR3 is built from 13 residues. Deletions cut 4 bases from V and 0 bases from J, with 6 bases between. Germline CDR1 MDHEN, CDR2 SYDVKM.